This T cell receptor beta chain was retrieved from a study of control samples from healthy donors and cancer patients. Only in-frame clones appear in the TCRdb table, and some are missing; sequencing was by immunoSEQ multiplex PCR. The sample carries 150,000 or so clones, around 88% recorded once. V shed 3 bases and J shed 7 bases, with 10 bases lying between them. CDR3 length equals 12 residues. CDR1 and CDR2 (germline): MDHEN, SYDVKM. Details on this clone: The identical CDR3 is also encoded by other nucleotide sequences in the sample.

Material for sequencing was blood. This chain connects TRBV28 to TRBJ2-7; D gene uncertain. The clonotype originates from a woman in her 30s in good health. In DNA form, the CDR3 reads TGTGCCAGCAGTTTGAGCACGCTTGAGCAGTACTTC. Amino acids: CASSLSTLEQYF.